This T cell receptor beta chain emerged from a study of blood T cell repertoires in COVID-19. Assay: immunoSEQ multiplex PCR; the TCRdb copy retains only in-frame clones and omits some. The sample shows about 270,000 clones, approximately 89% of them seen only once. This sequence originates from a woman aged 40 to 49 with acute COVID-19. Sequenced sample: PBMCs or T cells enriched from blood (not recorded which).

The CDR3 here is CASSLDDRGYGYTF. CDR3 DNA sequence: TGCGCCAGCAGCTTGGATGACAGGGGATATGGCTACACCTTC. The chain couples TRBV5-1 to TRBJ1-2, with 8 nucleotides matching TRBD1. The CDR3 loop spans 14 amino acids. CDR1 and CDR2 from the germline V gene are SGHRS and YFSETQ. Trimming cost V 0 bases and J 5 bases; bases outside gene matches: 3.